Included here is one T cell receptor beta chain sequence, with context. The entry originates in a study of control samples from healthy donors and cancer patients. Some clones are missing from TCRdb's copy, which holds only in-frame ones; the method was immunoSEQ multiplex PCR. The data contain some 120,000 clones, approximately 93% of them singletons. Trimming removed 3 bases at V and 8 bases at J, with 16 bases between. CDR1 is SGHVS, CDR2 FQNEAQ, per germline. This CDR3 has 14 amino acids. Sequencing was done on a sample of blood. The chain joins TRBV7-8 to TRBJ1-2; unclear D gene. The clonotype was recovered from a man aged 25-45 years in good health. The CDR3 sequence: CASSFQAHWEGYTF. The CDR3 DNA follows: TGTGCCAGCAGCTTCCAGGCTCACTGGGAGGGCTACACCTTC.